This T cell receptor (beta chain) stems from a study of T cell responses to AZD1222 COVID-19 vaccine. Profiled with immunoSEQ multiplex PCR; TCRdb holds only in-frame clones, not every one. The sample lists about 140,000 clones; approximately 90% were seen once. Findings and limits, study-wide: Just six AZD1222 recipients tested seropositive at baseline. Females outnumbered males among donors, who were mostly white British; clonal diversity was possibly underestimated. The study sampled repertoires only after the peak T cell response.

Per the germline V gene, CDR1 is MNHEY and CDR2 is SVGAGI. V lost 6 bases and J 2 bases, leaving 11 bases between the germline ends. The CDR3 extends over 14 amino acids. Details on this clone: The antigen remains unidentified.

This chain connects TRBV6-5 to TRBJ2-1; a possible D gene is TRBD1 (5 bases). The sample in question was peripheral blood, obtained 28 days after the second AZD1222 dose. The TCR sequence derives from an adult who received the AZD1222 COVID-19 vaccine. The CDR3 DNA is TGTGCCAGCAGGAGACAAGGGGCCTACAATGAGCAGTTCTTC. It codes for CASRRQGAYNEQFF.